This is a list of T cell receptor beta chains from one sample in a study of T cells in localized non-small cell lung cancer. The data were produced by immunoSEQ multiplex PCR, yet TCRdb's version contains in-frame clones alone and is incomplete. The sample has some 1,400 clones, approximately 27% seen once; the top ten hold roughly 8.1%. Sequenced here: lung tumor tissue, sampled before any cancer treatment. The source of these receptors is a man aged 40 to 69 with stage II lung adenocarcinoma. Both conserved end residues are part of each CDR3. A D gene is named only where the DNA matches it firmly. Expanded clones are given a class, and other clones once, few, many or no size at all.

V,size,D,J,CDR3,DNA
TRBV11-3,few,TRBD1,TRBJ1-2,CASSFGTGKNYGYTF,TGTGCCAGCAGCTTCGGGACAGGGAAGAACTATGGCTACACCTTC
TRBV18,few,.,TRBJ1-1,CASSSTILVGNTEAFF,TGTGCCAGCTCATCAACCATATTAGTAGGGAACACTGAAGCTTTCTTT
TRBV11-3,medium-sized,.,TRBJ2-2,CASSRNFGLLGELFF,TGTGCCAGCAGCCGAAACTTCGGGCTTTTAGGGGAGCTGTTTTTT
TRBV30,.,TRBD1,TRBJ1-1,CAWSPLRTGSPEAFF,TGTGCCTGGAGTCCGCTACGGACAGGGAGCCCTGAAGCTTTCTTT
TRBV6-9,.,.,TRBJ1-5,CASRRNQPQHF,TGTGCCAGCAGGCGCAATCAGCCCCAGCATTTT
TRBV19,.,TRBD1,TRBJ1-1,CASSIDRRRTGDTEAFF,TGTGCCAGTAGTATAGATCGTCGAAGGACAGGGGACACTGAAGCTTTCTTT
TRBV6-8,few,TRBD1,TRBJ1-2,CASSPGTGGYGYTF,TGTGCCAGCAGCCCGGGGACAGGGGGTTACGGCTACACCTTC
TRBV14,large,.,TRBJ2-3,CASSLLGGLTDTQYF,TGTGCCAGCAGCCTTTTAGGAGGCCTCACAGATACGCAGTATTTT
TRBV6-8,few,.,TRBJ2-2,CASRSGPTGELFF,TGTGCCAGCAGATCCGGACCCACCGGGGAGCTGTTTTTT
TRBV29-1,.,.,TRBJ1-2,CSVDVGQGDGYTF,TGCAGCGTTGACGTGGGGCAGGGTGATGGCTACACCTTC
TRBV6-8,.,.,TRBJ1-2,CAISGEGYGYTF,TGTGCCATCAGTGGGGAGGGCTATGGCTACACCTTC
TRBV30,.,.,TRBJ1-3,CAWRSSSSGNTIYF,TGTGCCTGGAGGAGTTCAAGCTCTGGAAACACCATATATTTT
TRBV28,.,TRBD1,TRBJ2-5,CASSPMTGSETQYF,TGTGCCAGCAGTCCGATGACAGGGAGTGAGACCCAGTACTTC
TRBV6-8,.,.,TRBJ1-5,CAICKGENQPQHF,TGTGCCATCTGTAAAGGAGAGAATCAGCCCCAGCATTTT
TRBV18,.,.,TRBJ2-3,CASSPLLAGSNTDTQYF,TGTGCCAGCTCACCCCTCCTGGCGGGGTCGAACACAGATACGCAGTATTTT
TRBV29-1,.,.,TRBJ2-1,CSYRPEEDEQFF,TGCAGTTATCGACCCGAAGAAGATGAGCAGTTCTTC
TRBV19,few,.,TRBJ2-3,CATLRGGGDTQYF,TGTGCCACCCTCAGGGGGGGCGGGGATACGCAGTATTTT
TRBV6-8,large,.,TRBJ2-2,CASSPDLKDGYTGELFF,TGTGCCAGCAGTCCCGACCTTAAGGACGGATACACCGGGGAGCTGTTTTTT
TRBV28,.,.,TRBJ1-1,CASSLYVQGGNEAFF,TGTGCCAGCAGTTTATACGTTCAGGGAGGGAATGAAGCTTTCTTT
TRBV9,medium-sized,TRBD2,TRBJ2-1,CASSVELERGEQFF,TGTGCCAGCAGCGTAGAGTTGGAGCGGGGGGAGCAGTTCTTC
TRBV11-3,medium-sized,.,TRBJ1-3,CASALLTGYSGNTIYF,TGTGCCAGCGCCCTTTTGACGGGGTACTCTGGAAACACCATATATTTT
TRBV6-8,.,.,TRBJ2-7,CASRTPNYEQYF,TGTGCCAGCCGAACACCGAACTACGAGCAGTACTTC
TRBV5-1,.,TRBD2,TRBJ2-1,CASRLAGGSYNEQFF,TGCGCCAGCAGGTTAGCGGGGGGATCCTACAATGAGCAGTTCTTC
TRBV11-3,.,.,TRBJ1-2,CASSLGRGGYGYTF,TGTGCCAGCAGCTTGGGGCGAGGGGGGTATGGCTACACCTTC
TRBV2,.,.,TRBJ1-2,CASSGTSGGADYGYTF,TGTGCCAGCAGTGGTACGAGCGGGGGGGCGGACTATGGCTACACCTTC
TRBV25-1,.,TRBD2,TRBJ2-1,CASSEYSRLAGEYEQFF,TGTGCCAGCAGTGAATACTCCCGACTAGCGGGGGAATATGAGCAGTTCTTC
TRBV10-3,.,.,TRBJ1-3,CAISESAETVRDTIYF,TGTGCCATCAGTGAGTCTGCTGAGACCGTTAGGGACACCATATATTTT
TRBV18,once,TRBD2,TRBJ2-3,CASSPVAGGTDTQYF,TGTGCCAGCTCACCAGTAGCGGGGGGTACAGATACGCAGTATTTT
TRBV9,few,.,TRBJ2-3,CASSGEGASLTDTQYF,TGTGCCAGCAGTGGGGAGGGGGCCTCGTTAACAGATACGCAGTATTTT
TRBV29-1,.,.,TRBJ1-1,CSVEGREPEAFF,TGCAGCGTTGAAGGTAGGGAACCTGAAGCTTTCTTT